These T cell receptor beta chains were read from a single sample in a study of technical replicates of blood from a few donors. TCRdb's copy holds only in-frame clones and misses some; the assay was immunoSEQ multiplex PCR. Of roughly 93,000 clones in the sample, roughly 95% are singletons; the top ten hold over 0.2%. Sequenced sample: T cells isolated from PBMCs. Every receptor here comes from a human donor in good health. The CDR3 runs from the conserved cysteine through the conserved F or W. Each record gives: clone size, V gene, J gene, D gene, CDR3 protein, CDR3 DNA. A D gene is named only where the DNA matches it firmly. Only some rows state a clone size, as once, few, many or a class for expanded clones.

>-|TRBV13|TRBJ2-1|-
CASSQPGHPLNEQFF
TGTGCCAGCAGCCAACCGGGACACCCTCTCAATGAGCAGTTCTTC
>-|TRBV29-1|TRBJ1-2|-
CSVDRGLTNYGYTF
TGCAGCGTTGATCGGGGACTTACTAACTATGGCTACACCTTC
>-|TRBV2|TRBJ2-7|-
CASEPRSFYEQYF
TGTGCCAGCGAACCCCGGAGTTTCTACGAGCAGTACTTC
>-|TRBV5-1|TRBJ2-1|-
CASSPDSPLYNEQFF
TGCGCCAGCAGCCCGGACAGCCCTCTCTACAATGAGCAGTTCTTC
>-|TRBV27|TRBJ2-2|-
CASSQGPLPGELFF
TGTGCCAGCAGTCAGGGTCCCCTCCCCGGGGAGCTGTTTTTT
>-|TRBV6-1|TRBJ2-3|-
CASGVLSASTDTQYF
TGTGCCAGCGGAGTCCTATCGGCTAGCACAGATACGCAGTATTTT
>-|TRBV5-1|TRBJ2-1|-
CASSRPGLSYNEQFF
TGCGCCAGCAGCCGCCCCGGACTCTCATACAATGAGCAGTTCTTC
>-|TRBV5-6|TRBJ2-7|TRBD2
CASSFPRGGGYEQYF
TGTGCCAGCAGCTTCCCCAGGGGCGGGGGGTACGAGCAGTACTTC
>-|TRBV7-2|TRBJ2-7|-
CASSSYRSNYEQYF
TGTGCCAGCAGTTCCTACAGGAGCAACTACGAGCAGTACTTC
>-|TRBV28|TRBJ1-1|TRBD1
CASSFLTGDTEAFF
TGTGCCAGCAGTTTTCTTACAGGGGATACTGAAGCTTTCTTT
>few|TRBV2|TRBJ1-6|TRBD1
CASHVVAGQGDNSPLHF
TGTGCCAGCCACGTCGTCGCGGGACAGGGAGATAATTCACCCCTCCACTTT